Listed below are T cell receptor beta chains from one sample, sequenced in a study of identical twins. TCRdb reanalysed the 5' RACE reads using MiXCR and keeps one entry per CDR3 protein. The sample contains 550,000 to 700,000 distinct CDR3 sequences, approximately 21% of which appear only once. This sample also appeared in a second study, on T cells expressing NK-cell markers.

The sample comprised PBMCs. Every receptor here comes from a young woman in good health. The CDR3 runs from the conserved cysteine through the conserved F or W. The D gene is left open where the match is weak. Expanded clones get a size class; other rows say once, few or many, or leave the size out.

CSAWDGQNTGELFF TGCAGTGCTTGGGACGGACAGAACACCGGGGAGCTGTTTTTT TRBJ2-2 TRBV20-1 - few
CAISEGHIYEQYF TGTGCCATCAGCGAGGGGCATATCTACGAGCAGTACTTC TRBJ2-7 TRBV10-3 - few
CASRADVNQETQYF TGTGCCAGCAGGGCAGACGTAAACCAAGAGACCCAGTACTTC TRBJ2-5 TRBV6-2/TRBV6-3 - -
CAAEGGGGPDTQYF TGTGCCGCAGAAGGAGGGGGCGGCCCAGATACGCAGTATTTT TRBJ2-3 TRBV10-3 - -
CASSYSTRTFF TGTGCCAGCAGTTACTCAACCAGGACGTTCTTC TRBJ2-1 TRBV6-2/TRBV6-3 - -
CASSWSGREETQYF TGTGCCAGCAGCTGGAGCGGGAGGGAAGAGACCCAGTACTTC TRBJ2-5 TRBV7-9 TRBD2 few
CASSLGSRSSYEQYF TGTGCCAGCAGCTTGGGTTCGCGGAGCTCCTACGAGCAGTACTTC TRBJ2-7 TRBV5-6 - few
CASSYSRGAATEAFF TGTGCCAGCAGTTACTCTCGCGGGGCGGCCACTGAAGCTTTCTTT TRBJ1-1 TRBV6-5 - -
CASSPPGLAEETQYF TGTGCCAGCAGCCCTCCGGGACTAGCGGAGGAGACCCAGTACTTC TRBJ2-5 TRBV3-1 TRBD2 -
CASSVDDRVGNTGELFF TGTGCCAGCAGCGTAGATGACAGGGTAGGAAACACCGGGGAGCTGTTTTTT TRBJ2-2 TRBV9 TRBD1 -
CASTRRRGSGEQYF TGTGCCAGCACCCGTCGGAGGGGATCAGGGGAGCAGTACTTC TRBJ2-7 TRBV21-1 - -
CASSSPLGGGPPSVQYF TGTGCCAGCAGCTCCCCACTTGGCGGGGGCCCCCCCTCGGTGCAGTATTTT TRBJ2-3 TRBV7-2 - few
CASSTFQGNEQFF TGCGCCAGCAGCACCTTTCAGGGGAATGAGCAGTTCTTC TRBJ2-1 TRBV5-1 - few
CASSSVAEPTDTQYF TGTGCCAGCAGCTCCGTAGCGGAACCCACGGATACGCAGTATTTT TRBJ2-3 TRBV7-8 - -
CAWRKTGRQFF TGTGCCTGGAGGAAGACGGGGCGGCAGTTCTTC TRBJ2-1 TRBV30 - few
CSARDPAGGGYTF TGCAGTGCTAGAGATCCGGCAGGGGGGGGCTACACCTTC TRBJ1-2 TRBV20-1 TRBD1 many
CASSPGREQPQHF TGTGCCAGCTCACCAGGCAGGGAACAGCCCCAGCATTTT TRBJ1-5 TRBV18 - few
CASSPKPTHNTGELFF TGCGCCAGCAGCCCAAAACCGACCCATAACACCGGGGAGCTGTTTTTT TRBJ2-2 TRBV5-1 - -
CASSLVSTPTLQFF TGTGCCAGCAGCTTAGTGTCGACCCCGACTTTGCAGTTCTTC TRBJ2-1 TRBV7-2 - few
CASSLDRVTEAFF TGTGCCAGCAGCCTGGACAGGGTTACTGAAGCTTTCTTT TRBJ1-1 TRBV5-6 TRBD1 many
CASSFAEGTDTQYF TGTGCCAGCAGCTTCGCTGAGGGGACCGATACGCAGTATTTT TRBJ2-3 TRBV7-9 - -
CASSLDRAGKAPLHF TGTGCCAGCAGCTTAGACAGGGCAGGAAAGGCACCCCTCCACTTT TRBJ1-6 TRBV7-2 - -
CASSHVLAGEPDTQYF TGTGCCAGCAGCCACGTTCTAGCGGGGGAACCAGATACGCAGTATTTT TRBJ2-3 TRBV3-1 TRBD2 few
CAISESQGSGANVLTF TGTGCCATCAGTGAGTCGCAGGGCTCTGGGGCCAACGTCCTGACTTTC TRBJ2-6 TRBV10-3 - -
CASSELVYNEQFF TGTGCCAGCAGTGAATTGGTTTACAATGAGCAGTTCTTC TRBJ2-1 TRBV25-1 - many